This T cell receptor (beta chain) was observed in a study of siplizumab effects on memory and regulatory T cells. Study observations and caveats: It seemed that naive T cells were more diverse than memory cells and were major contributors to the alloresponse.

Germline CDR1 reads KGHSH; CDR2 reads LQKENI. This CDR3 has 12 residues. The ends were cut back, 3 bases at V and 2 bases at J, with 4 bases in the middle. TCRdb keeps only in-frame clones here, not all; method: immunoSEQ multiplex PCR. The sample holds about 100,000 clones, just under 95% seen once. As concerns this clone: As yet, its antigen is unknown.

Sequencing used non-Treg CD4+ T cells sorted from blood. The sequence derives from a human donor in good health. The chain has TRBV18 and TRBJ2-5; D is unclear. CDR3 in DNA: TGTGCCAGCTCACCCTCACAAGAGACCCAGTACTTC. This encodes CASSPSQETQYF. The full variable domain, completed using reference TRBV18 and TRBJ2-5, is NAGVMQNPRHLVRRRGQEARLRCSPMKGHSHVYWYRQLPEEGLKFMVYLQKENIIDESGMPKERFSAEFPKEGPSILRIQQVVRGDSAAYFCASSPSQETQYFGPGTRLLVL.